Sequencing of this T cell receptor beta chain was carried out in a study of Graves' ophthalmopathy and Graves' hyperthyroidism. RNA transcripts were the source from which TCR beta CDR3 regions were amplified. An initial RT-PCR round employing HTBI primers preceded a second-round multiplex PCR. Each CDR3 protein is one row after TCRdb ran MiXCR on the multiplex PCR reads. The table lists 500,000 to 700,000 distinct CDR3 sequences, about 20% of them singletons, with more than 5.5% in the top ten. Study results and limitations: For predicting ophthalmopathy progression, the model had 70.59% sensitivity and 72% to 75% specificity.

This clonotype was picked up many times. Its antigen is not identified. Sequences were obtained from peripheral blood. This TCR was recovered from a young woman with stable Graves' hyperthyroidism. Some clones in this sample may be carry-over from other donors' samples.

CDR3 residues: CASSFQGAGYEQYF. The CDR3 DNA follows: TGTGCCAGCAGTTTTCAGGGGGCCGGGTACGAGCAGTACTTC. The rearrangement joins TRBV6-5 to TRBJ2-7; TRBD1 matches 8 bases. V shed 4 bases, J shed 4 bases, and the junction held 6 bases outside the gene matches. Per germline, CDR1 MNHEY and CDR2 SVGAGI. The CDR3 has 14 amino acids.